This TCR beta chain was captured by sequencing in a study of cytomegalovirus exposure and HLA in healthy donors. General study results and limits: A prior analysis recorded that most TCR beta V segments were productive about 90% or about 30% of the time. Fewer than 200 TCR beta chains were listed as cytomegalovirus-associated. V- and J-gene trimming of TCR beta was linked (in a later analysis) to a missense DCLRE1C variant.

Comments on this clone: What it recognizes is unknown.

From germline, CDR1 is SGHTA and CDR2 FQGNSA. The CDR3 extends over 14 amino acids. Unmatched junction bases numbered 2, after V lost 5 bases and J lost 5 bases. A multiplex PCR was run with 60 Vbeta primers and 13 Jbeta primers. How the authors handled the data: A later analysis counted 65 million to 95 million unique TCR beta chains, some 12 million shared. Using immunoSEQ multiplex PCR, the repertoire was profiled, and TCRdb retains in-frame clones only, with some absent. V, J and clone size are taken as reported in that table, and D and trimming were inferred from the DNA itself. This sample has about 75,000 clones, with 84% found just once.

The TCR comes from a man aged 65 to 79 in good health and CMV-seropositive. The chain links TRBV7-2 to TRBJ1-5, with 11 bases fitting TRBD1. The specimen was PBMCs. CDR3 nucleotide sequence: TGTGCCAGCAGCATGGACAGGGGGCATCAGCCCCAGCATTTT. It is translated as CASSMDRGHQPQHF.